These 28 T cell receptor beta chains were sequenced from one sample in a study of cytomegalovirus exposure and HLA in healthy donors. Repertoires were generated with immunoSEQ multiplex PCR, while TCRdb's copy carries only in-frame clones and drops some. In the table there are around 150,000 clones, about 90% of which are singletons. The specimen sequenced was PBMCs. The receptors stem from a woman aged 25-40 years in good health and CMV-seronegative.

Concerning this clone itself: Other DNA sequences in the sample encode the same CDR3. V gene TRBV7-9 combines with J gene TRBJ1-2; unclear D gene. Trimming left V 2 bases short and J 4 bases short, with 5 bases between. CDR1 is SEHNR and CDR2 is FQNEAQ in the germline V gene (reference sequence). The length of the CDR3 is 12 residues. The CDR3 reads CASSLLGYGYTF. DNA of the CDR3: TGTGCCAGCAGCTTACTAGGCTATGGCTACACCTTC.

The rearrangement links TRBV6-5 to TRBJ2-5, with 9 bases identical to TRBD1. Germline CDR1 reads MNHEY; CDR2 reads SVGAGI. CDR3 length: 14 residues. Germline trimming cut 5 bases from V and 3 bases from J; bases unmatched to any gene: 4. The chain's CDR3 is CASSTGTGKETQYF. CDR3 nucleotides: TGTGCCAGCAGTACCGGGACAGGGAAAGAGACCCAGTACTTC.

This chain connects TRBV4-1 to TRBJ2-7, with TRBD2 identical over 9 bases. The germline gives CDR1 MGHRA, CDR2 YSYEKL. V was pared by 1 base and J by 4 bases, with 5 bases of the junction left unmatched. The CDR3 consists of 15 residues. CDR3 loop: CASSQGASGTYEQYF. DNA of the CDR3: TGCGCCAGCAGCCAAGGGGCTAGCGGGACTTACGAGCAGTACTTC.

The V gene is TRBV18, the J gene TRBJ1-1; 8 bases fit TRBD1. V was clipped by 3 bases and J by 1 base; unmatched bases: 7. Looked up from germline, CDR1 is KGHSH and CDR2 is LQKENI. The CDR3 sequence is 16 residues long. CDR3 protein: CASSPRTGTGNTEAFF. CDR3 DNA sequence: TGTGCCAGCTCACCGAGGACAGGGACGGGGAACACTGAAGCTTTCTTT.

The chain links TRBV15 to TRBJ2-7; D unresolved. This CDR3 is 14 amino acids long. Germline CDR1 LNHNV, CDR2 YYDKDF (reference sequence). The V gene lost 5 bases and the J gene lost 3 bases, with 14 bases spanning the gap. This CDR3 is CATSPDRTNYEQYF. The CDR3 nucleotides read TGTGCCACCAGCCCGGATAGGACGAACTACGAGCAGTACTTC.

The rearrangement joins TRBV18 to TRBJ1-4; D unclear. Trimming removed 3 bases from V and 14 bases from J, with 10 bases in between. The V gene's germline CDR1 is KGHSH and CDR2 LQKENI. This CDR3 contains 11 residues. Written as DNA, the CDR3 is TGTGCCAGCTCACCCAAAGAAGGGCTGTTTTTT. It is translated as CASSPKEGLFF. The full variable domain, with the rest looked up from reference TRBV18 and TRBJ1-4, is NAGVMQNPRHLVRRRGQEARLRCSPMKGHSHVYWYRQLPEEGLKFMVYLQKENIIDESGMPKERFSAEFPKEGPSILRIQQVVRGDSAAYFCASSPKEGLFFGSGTQLSVL.

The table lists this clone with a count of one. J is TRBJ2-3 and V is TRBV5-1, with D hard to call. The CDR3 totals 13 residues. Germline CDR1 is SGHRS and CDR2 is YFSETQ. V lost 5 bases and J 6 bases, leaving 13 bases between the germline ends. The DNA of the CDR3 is TGCGCCAGCAGGTTGATTGGCCGGGATACGCAGTATTTT. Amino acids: CASRLIGRDTQYF.

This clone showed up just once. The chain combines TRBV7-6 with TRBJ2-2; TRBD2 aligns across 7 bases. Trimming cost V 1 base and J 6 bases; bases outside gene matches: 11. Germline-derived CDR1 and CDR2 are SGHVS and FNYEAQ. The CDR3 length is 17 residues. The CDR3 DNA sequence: TGTGCCAGCAGCTTAGTCGGCGGGAGAGGAGGGGCCGGGGAGCTGTTTTTT. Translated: CASSLVGGRGGAGELFF.

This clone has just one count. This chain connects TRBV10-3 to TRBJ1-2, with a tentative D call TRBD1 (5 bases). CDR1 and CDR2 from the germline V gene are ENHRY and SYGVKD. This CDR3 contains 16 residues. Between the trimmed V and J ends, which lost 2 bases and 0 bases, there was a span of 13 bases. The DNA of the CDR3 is TGTGCCATCAGTGAGCCAGGGACGACGCCTAACTATGGCTACACCTTC. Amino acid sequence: CAISEPGTTPNYGYTF.

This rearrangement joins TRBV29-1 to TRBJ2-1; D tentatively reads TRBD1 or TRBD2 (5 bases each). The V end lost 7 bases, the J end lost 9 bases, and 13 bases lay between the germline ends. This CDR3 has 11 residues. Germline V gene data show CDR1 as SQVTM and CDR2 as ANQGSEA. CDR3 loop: CSAEVGAEQFF. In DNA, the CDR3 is TGCAGCGCAGAGGTCGGGGCTGAGCAGTTCTTC.

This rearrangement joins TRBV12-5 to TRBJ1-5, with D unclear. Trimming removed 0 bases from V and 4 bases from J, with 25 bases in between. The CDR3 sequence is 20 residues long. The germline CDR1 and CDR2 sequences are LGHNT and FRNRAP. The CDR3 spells CASGLVNSKTPALKNQPQHF. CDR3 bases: TGTGCTAGTGGTTTGGTAAACTCAAAAACCCCCGCACTTAAAAATCAGCCCCAGCATTTT.

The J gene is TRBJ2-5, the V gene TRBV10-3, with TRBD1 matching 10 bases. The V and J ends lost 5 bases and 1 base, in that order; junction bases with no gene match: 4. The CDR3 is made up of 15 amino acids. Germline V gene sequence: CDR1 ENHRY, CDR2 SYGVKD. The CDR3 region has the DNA TGTGCCATCAGTTCGACAGGGGGCTCCCAAGAGACCCAGTACTTC. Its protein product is CAISSTGGSQETQYF.

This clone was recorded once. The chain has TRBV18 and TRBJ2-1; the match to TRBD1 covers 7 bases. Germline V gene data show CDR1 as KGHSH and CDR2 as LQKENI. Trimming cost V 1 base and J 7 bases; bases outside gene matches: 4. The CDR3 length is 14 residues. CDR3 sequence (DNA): TGTGCCAGCTCACCACGAACAGGGGAGAATGAGCAGTTCTTC. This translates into CASSPRTGENEQFF.

As DNA, the CDR3 is TGTGCCAGCAGCCGCGACAGGGACAACGAGCAGTACTTC. This translates into CASSRDRDNEQYF. The chain has TRBV7-8 and TRBJ2-7; 7 bases are shared with TRBD1. The CDR3 contains 13 residues. The J segment lost 5 bases and the V segment lost 5 bases, leaving 6 bases of the junction unmatched. Germline assignment: CDR1 SGHVS and CDR2 FQNEAQ.

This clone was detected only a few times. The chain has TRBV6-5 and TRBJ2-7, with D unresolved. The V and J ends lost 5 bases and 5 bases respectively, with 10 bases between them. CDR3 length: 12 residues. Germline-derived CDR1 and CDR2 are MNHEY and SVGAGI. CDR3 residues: CASSPTWNEQYF. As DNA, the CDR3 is TGTGCCAGCAGTCCAACATGGAACGAGCAGTACTTC.

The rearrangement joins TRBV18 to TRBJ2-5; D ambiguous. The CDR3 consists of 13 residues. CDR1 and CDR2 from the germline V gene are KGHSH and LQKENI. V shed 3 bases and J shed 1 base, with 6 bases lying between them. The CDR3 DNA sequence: TGTGCCAGCTCACCGGCCCTCCAAGAGACCCAGTACTTC. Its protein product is CASSPALQETQYF.

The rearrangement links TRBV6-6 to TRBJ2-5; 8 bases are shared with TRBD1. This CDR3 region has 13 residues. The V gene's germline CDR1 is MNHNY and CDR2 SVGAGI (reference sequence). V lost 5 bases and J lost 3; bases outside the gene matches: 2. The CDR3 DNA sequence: TGTGCCAGCAGTCCGACAGGGGAAGAGACCCAGTACTTC. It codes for CASSPTGEETQYF.

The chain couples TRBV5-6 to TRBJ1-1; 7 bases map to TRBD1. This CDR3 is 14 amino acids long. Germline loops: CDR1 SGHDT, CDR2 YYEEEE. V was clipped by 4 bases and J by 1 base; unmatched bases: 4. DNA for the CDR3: TGTGCCAGCAGCCGGGGACAGCCGAACACTGAAGCTTTCTTT. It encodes CASSRGQPNTEAFF. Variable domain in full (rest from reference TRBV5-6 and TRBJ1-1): DAGVTQSPTHLIKTRGQQVTLRCSPKSGHDTVSWYQQALGQGPQFIFQYYEEEERQRGNFPDRFSGHQFPNYSSELNVNALLLGDSALYLCASSRGQPNTEAFFGQGTRLTVV.

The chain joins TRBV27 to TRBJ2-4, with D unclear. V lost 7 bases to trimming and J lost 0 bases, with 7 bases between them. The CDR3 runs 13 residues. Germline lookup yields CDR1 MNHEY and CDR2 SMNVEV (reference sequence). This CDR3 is CASTNLAKNIQYF. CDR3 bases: TGTGCCAGCACTAATCTAGCCAAAAACATTCAGTACTTC.

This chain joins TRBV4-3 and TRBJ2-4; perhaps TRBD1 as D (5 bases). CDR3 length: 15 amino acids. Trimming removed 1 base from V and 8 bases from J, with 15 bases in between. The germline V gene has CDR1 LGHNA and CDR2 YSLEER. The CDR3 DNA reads TGCGCCAGCAGCCAAGTCCAGGGCGCTCTAGACATTCAGTACTTC. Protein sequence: CASSQVQGALDIQYF.

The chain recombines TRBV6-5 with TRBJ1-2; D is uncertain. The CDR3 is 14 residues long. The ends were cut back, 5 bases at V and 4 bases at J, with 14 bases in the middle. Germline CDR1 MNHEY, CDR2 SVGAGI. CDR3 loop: CASSIASRGYGYTF. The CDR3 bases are TGTGCCAGCAGTATCGCGTCCCGCGGCTATGGCTACACCTTC.

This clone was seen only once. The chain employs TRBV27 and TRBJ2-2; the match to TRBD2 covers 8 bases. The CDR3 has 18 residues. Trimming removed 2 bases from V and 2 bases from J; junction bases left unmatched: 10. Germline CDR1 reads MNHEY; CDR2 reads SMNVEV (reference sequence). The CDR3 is CASSLGDLAGSNTGELFF. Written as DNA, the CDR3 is TGTGCCAGCAGTTTAGGGGATCTAGCGGGTTCAAACACCGGGGAGCTGTTTTTT.

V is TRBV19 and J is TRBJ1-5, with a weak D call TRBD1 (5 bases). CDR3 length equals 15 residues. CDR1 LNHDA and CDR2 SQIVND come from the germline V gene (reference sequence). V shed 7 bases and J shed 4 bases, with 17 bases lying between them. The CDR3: CASNKAAGGNQPQHF. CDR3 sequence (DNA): TGTGCCAGTAATAAAGCCGCGGGGGGTAATCAGCCCCAGCATTTT.

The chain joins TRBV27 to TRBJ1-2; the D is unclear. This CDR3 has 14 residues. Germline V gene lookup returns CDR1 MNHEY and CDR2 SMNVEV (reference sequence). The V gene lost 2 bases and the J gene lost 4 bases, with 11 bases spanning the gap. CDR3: CASSLAPGSYGYTF. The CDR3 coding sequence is TGTGCCAGCAGTTTAGCGCCAGGCTCCTATGGCTACACCTTC.

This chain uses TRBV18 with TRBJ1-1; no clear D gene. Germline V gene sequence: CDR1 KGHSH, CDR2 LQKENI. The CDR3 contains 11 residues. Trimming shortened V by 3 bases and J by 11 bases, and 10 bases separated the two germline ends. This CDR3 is CASSPGQGAFF. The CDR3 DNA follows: TGTGCCAGCTCACCGGGTCAAGGGGCTTTCTTT.

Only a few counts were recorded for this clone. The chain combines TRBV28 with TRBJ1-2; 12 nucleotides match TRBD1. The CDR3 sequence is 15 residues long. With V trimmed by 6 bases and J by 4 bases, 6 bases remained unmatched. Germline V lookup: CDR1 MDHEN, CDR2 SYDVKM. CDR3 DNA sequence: TGTGCCAGCAGGCAGGGGACAGGGGGCGTCTATGGCTACACCTTC. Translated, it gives CASRQGTGGVYGYTF.

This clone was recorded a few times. The DNA of the CDR3 is TGCAGCGTTGTCCCGGGGCCCCAAGAGACCCAGTACTTC. It codes for CSVVPGPQETQYF. V gene TRBV29-1 combines with J gene TRBJ2-5; D is possibly TRBD1 or TRBD2 (5 bases each). Germline V CDR1 and CDR2: SQVTM, ANQGSEA. The CDR3 length is 13 residues. Trimming cost V 4 bases and J 1 base, with 10 bases left between them.

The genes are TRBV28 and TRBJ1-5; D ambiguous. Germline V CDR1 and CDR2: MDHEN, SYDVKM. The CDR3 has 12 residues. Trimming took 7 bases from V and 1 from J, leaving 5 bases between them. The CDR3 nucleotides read TGTGCCAGCAAGAGGAGCAATCAGCCCCAGCATTTT. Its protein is CASKRSNQPQHF.